Shown below are 20 T cell receptor beta chains from a single sample sequenced in a study of response to subunit inactivated influenza vaccine. TCRdb processed the RT-PCR reads anew with MiXCR; each CDR3 protein has one entry. Of hundreds of thousands of distinct CDR3 sequences detected, more than 15% appear once; the ten largest clones hold roughly 10%. The source was PBMCs from blood, collected 12 days after vaccination. The receptors here all came from a man aged 50 to 60 who received an inactivated influenza vaccine.

There are a few counts of this clonotype. The chain recombines TRBV29-1 with TRBJ1-1; D gene ambiguous. V shed 4 bases and J shed 7 bases, with 7 bases lying between them. CDR3 length: 10 residues. Germline V lookup: CDR1 SQVTM, CDR2 ANQGSEA. The CDR3 nucleotides are TGCAGCGTTGCCAGGCTTGAAGCTTTCTTT. Residues: CSVARLEAFF.

The genes are TRBV25-1 and TRBJ2-7, with a possible D match to TRBD1 (6 bases). The CDR3 consists of 13 residues. Per germline, CDR1 MGHDK and CDR2 SYGVNS. V was clipped by 6 bases and J by 7 bases, with 16 bases between them. The CDR3 reads CASSGQNLWEQYF. Written as DNA, the CDR3 is TGTGCCAGCAGCGGACAGAACCTATGGGAGCAGTACTTC.

The chain recombines TRBV9 with TRBJ2-1; the D call may be TRBD1 or TRBD2 (6 bases each). V gave up 1 base and J gave up 4 bases, with 15 bases separating them. The germline CDR1 and CDR2 sequences are SGDLS and YYNGEE. The CDR3 sequence is 16 residues long. The CDR3 loop reads CASSVSPRGVYNEQFF. CDR3 nucleotides: TGTGCCAGCAGCGTATCCCCGAGGGGGGTATACAATGAGCAGTTCTTC.

This clonotype was picked up one time. The rearrangement links TRBV19 to TRBJ1-6, with D unresolved. The CDR3 spans 13 residues. Trimming shortened V by 7 bases and J by 3 bases, and 7 bases separated the two germline ends. CDR1 is LNHDA, CDR2 SQIVND, per germline (reference sequence). The CDR3 sequence is CASNDVYNSPLHF. The CDR3 bases are TGTGCCAGTAACGATGTCTATAATTCACCCCTCCACTTT. Full variable domain (remainder filled in from reference TRBV19 and TRBJ1-6): DGGITQSPKYLFRKEGQNVTLSCEQNLNHDAMYWYRQDPGQGLRLIYYSQIVNDFQKGDIAEGYSVSREKKESFPLTVTSAQKNPTAFYLCASNDVYNSPLHFGNGTRLTVT.

In this sample, this clonotype turned up a few times. The rearrangement uses TRBV4-1 and TRBJ2-1; 12 nucleotides line up with TRBD2. Trimming cost V 3 bases and J 10 bases; bases outside gene matches: 10. The germline CDR1 and CDR2 sequences are MGHRA and YSYEKL. The CDR3 totals 16 residues. DNA of the CDR3: TGCGCCAGCAGCCAGACTAGACTAGCGGGGGCGATCGAGCAGTTCTTC. Translation: CASSQTRLAGAIEQFF.

There are many counts of this clonotype. The chain recombines TRBV27 with TRBJ2-1; D might be TRBD2 (5 bases). Germline assignment: CDR1 MNHEY and CDR2 SMNVEV (reference sequence). The ends were cut back, 3 bases at V and 2 bases at J, with 8 bases in the middle. CDR3 length: 14 residues. The CDR3 sequence: CASSLSRAYNEQFF. The CDR3 DNA reads TGTGCCAGCAGTTTGTCGAGGGCCTACAATGAGCAGTTCTTC.

There are a few counts of this clonotype. The V and J genes are TRBV6-1 and TRBJ2-1; 9 bases align to TRBD1. V shed 8 bases and J 3 bases; nucleotides not matched to a gene: 5. Per the germline V gene, CDR1 is MNHNS and CDR2 is SASEGT. The CDR3 extends over 14 amino acids. The DNA for the CDR3 is TGTGCCAGCGGGACAGGGAGTTACTACAATGAGCAGTTCTTC. Translating it yields CASGTGSYYNEQFF.

Ten or more counts support this clonotype. The V and J genes are TRBV27 and TRBJ2-5; perhaps D is TRBD1 or TRBD2 (5 bases each). CDR3 length: 13 residues. The V end lost 8 bases, the J end lost 0 bases, and 10 bases lay between the germline ends. Germline-derived CDR1 and CDR2 are MNHEY and SMNVEV (reference sequence). CDR3 sequence: CASAGTYQETQYF. Written as DNA, the CDR3 is TGTGCCAGCGCCGGGACCTACCAAGAGACCCAGTACTTC.

This clonotype was seen ten or more times. The chain links TRBV29-1 to TRBJ2-1, with 10 positions matching TRBD2. The CDR3 extends over 15 amino acids. In germline, CDR1 is SQVTM, CDR2 ANQGSEA. The V and J ends lost 4 bases and 7 bases, in that order; junction bases with no gene match: 10. In nucleotides, the CDR3 is TGCAGCGTTGGAAGTCAGCGGGGGGGCCCTAATGAGCAGTTCTTC. This codes for CSVGSQRGGPNEQFF.

The rearrangement links TRBV2 to TRBJ2-1; D may correspond to TRBD1 or TRBD2 (5 bases each). CDR1 is SNHLY and CDR2 is FYNNEI in the germline V gene. The CDR3 contains 16 residues. Trimming shortened V by 3 bases and J by 1 base, and 13 bases separated the two germline ends. The CDR3 loop reads CASSDTRGESYNEQFF. The CDR3 DNA sequence: TGTGCCAGCAGTGATACGAGGGGCGAGTCCTACAATGAGCAGTTCTTC.

The chain has TRBV4-2 and TRBJ2-3; D may be TRBD1 or TRBD2 (5 bases each). The CDR3 runs 15 residues. In germline, CDR1 is LGHNA, CDR2 YNFKEQ. The V and J ends lost 7 bases and 0 bases respectively, with 14 bases between them. In nucleotides, the CDR3 is TGTGCCAGCAACGAGAGGGGACGCAGCACAGATACGCAGTATTTT. Encoded protein: CASNERGRSTDTQYF.

The chain carries TRBV29-1 and TRBJ2-5, with a possible D match to TRBD2 (6 bases). Per the germline V gene, CDR1 is SQVTM and CDR2 is ANQGSEA. The CDR3 loop spans 14 amino acids. V was clipped by 3 bases and J by 5 bases, with 16 bases between them. This CDR3 reads CSVDGGVGFETQYF. CDR3 nucleotide sequence: TGCAGCGTTGACGGGGGAGTGGGATTCGAGACCCAGTACTTC.

The CDR3 DNA reads as TGTGCCAGCAGCGAATCCACCCGACTAGCCCCGGGGACAGATACGCAGTATTTT. This sequence encodes CASSESTRLAPGTDTQYF. V usage is TRBV11-1 and J usage is TRBJ2-3, with 7 bases aligning to TRBD2. The CDR3 is made up of 18 amino acids. Germline V gene lookup returns CDR1 SGHAT and CDR2 FQDESV (reference sequence). Trimming removed 5 bases from V and 3 bases from J; junction bases left unmatched: 17.

This clonotype was seen more than once but under ten times. V usage is TRBV5-1 and J usage is TRBJ2-3; D could derive from TRBD1 or TRBD2 (5 bases each). Looked up from germline, CDR1 is SGHRS and CDR2 is YFSETQ. The CDR3 has 14 amino acids. Trimming left V 0 bases short and J 2 bases short, with 7 bases between. CDR3 protein: CASSLEGTTDTQYF. Written as DNA, the CDR3 is TGCGCCAGCAGCTTGGAGGGGACCACAGATACGCAGTATTTT.

The chain couples TRBV7-2 to TRBJ1-1, with D unresolved. The germline V gene encodes CDR1 SGHTA and CDR2 FQGNSA. The V end lost 0 bases, the J end lost 4 bases, and 9 bases lay between the germline ends. The CDR3 loop spans 14 amino acids. As DNA, the CDR3 is TGTGCCAGCAGCTTAGCTAGGGAGTCCACTGAAGCTTTCTTT. It specifies CASSLARESTEAFF. The whole variable domain, remainder taken from reference TRBV7-2 and TRBJ1-1, is GAGVSQSPSNKVTEKGKDVELRCDPISGHTALYWYRQSLGQGLEFLIYFQGNSAPDKSGLPSDRFSAERTGGSVSTLTIQRTQQEDSAVYLCASSLARESTEAFFGQGTRLTVV.

This chain uses TRBV20-1 with TRBJ2-1; the D gene is possibly TRBD2 (6 bases). This CDR3 has 16 residues. Per the germline V gene, CDR1 is DFQATT and CDR2 is SNEGSKA (reference sequence). The CDR3 DNA is TGCAGCATCCCTGTGCTCGTGGGAGGCCCCTACAATGAGCAGTTCTTC. Translation gives CSIPVLVGGPYNEQFF.

The chain recombines TRBV6-2 or TRBV6-3 with TRBJ2-7, with 9 bases matching TRBD1. The germline V gene encodes CDR1 MNHEY and CDR2 SVGEGT. The ends lost 8 bases at V and 2 bases at J; junction bases unmatched: 7. The CDR3 consists of 14 residues. The CDR3 spells CASFGTGSTYEQYF. The CDR3 DNA reads as TGTGCCAGCTTCGGGACAGGGAGCACCTACGAGCAGTACTTC.

This clonotype was counted at least ten times. J is TRBJ1-2 and V is TRBV11-2, with TRBD1 as a possible D gene (5 bases). Germline-derived CDR1 and CDR2 are SGHAT and FQNNGV. The CDR3 runs 15 residues. V dropped 1 base and J dropped 4 bases, with 13 bases sitting between them. The CDR3, as DNA: TGTGCCAGCAGCTTAGTCGTTTCAGGGACCTATGGCTACACCTTC. Translating it yields CASSLVVSGTYGYTF.

V gene TRBV12-3 or TRBV12-4 combines with J gene TRBJ2-5, with TRBD2 identical over 12 bases. The CDR3 contains 14 residues. V shed 6 bases and J 7 bases; nucleotides not matched to a gene: 6. In DNA, the CDR3 is TGTGCCAGCAGCTTCGGGACTAGCGGGTTGACCCAGTACTTC. Translating it yields CASSFGTSGLTQYF.

This clonotype came up a few times. The chain recombines TRBV3-1 with TRBJ2-5; D perhaps matches TRBD2 (6 bases). The length of the CDR3 is 16 residues. V was pared by 4 bases and J by 2 bases, with 17 bases between. The germline V gene encodes CDR1 LGHDT and CDR2 YNNKEL (reference sequence). CDR3 region: CASSPRFHGRQETQYF. CDR3 sequence (DNA): TGTGCCAGCAGCCCGCGTTTTCACGGGAGACAAGAGACCCAGTACTTC.